The 12 T cell receptor beta chains reported below all come from one sample, sequenced in a study of OX40 agonist ivuxolimab in advanced cancers. Measured with immunoSEQ multiplex PCR; TCRdb has only the in-frame clones, and not every one. This sample has about 6,500 clones, with roughly 77% found just once. Sequenced material: CD4+ or CD8+ T cells sorted from blood, taken in a trial of the OX40 agonist ivuxolimab. These receptors were collected from an adult with an advanced solid tumor such as melanoma, head and neck, liver or kidney cancer.

This chain links TRBV23-1 with TRBJ2-7; D remains unclear. TRBV23-1 is an ORF; its function is uncertain. The CDR3 runs 17 residues. V lost 3 bases and J 0 bases, leaving 18 bases between the germline ends. CDR3 sequence: CASSHYEESESSYEQYF. The CDR3 DNA reads as TGCGCCAGCAGTCACTACGAAGAGAGTGAGAGCTCCTACGAGCAGTACTTC.

The chain couples TRBV7-9 to TRBJ2-3, with a possible D match to TRBD2 (6 bases). Germline V CDR1 and CDR2: SEHNR, FQNEAQ (reference sequence). V shed 5 bases and J shed 0 bases, with 21 bases lying between them. CDR3 length equals 18 residues. CDR3: CASSPYFDRRGSTDTQYF. CDR3 coding DNA: TGTGCCAGCAGCCCCTACTTTGACCGGAGGGGTAGCACAGATACGCAGTATTTT. Variable domain in full (rest from reference TRBV7-9 and TRBJ2-3): DTGVSQNPRHKITKRGQNVTFRCDPISEHNRLYWYRQTLGQGPEFLTYFQNEAQLEKSRLLSDRFSAERPKGSFSTLEIQRTEQGDSAMYLCASSPYFDRRGSTDTQYFGPGTRLTVL.

The CDR3 DNA follows: TGTGCCTGGAAGGGGGCATCCGAAAAACTGTTTTTT. This sequence encodes CAWKGASEKLFF. The gene calls are TRBV30 and TRBJ1-4; 7 bases align to TRBD1. The trim removed 4 bases at V and 8 bases at J, leaving 4 bases unmatched. The CDR3 contains 12 residues. In germline, CDR1 is GTSNPN, CDR2 SVGIG (reference sequence).

In its sample, this clone was seen a few times. CDR3: CASSYSIAGELFF. CDR3 nucleotide sequence: TGTGCCAGCAGTTACTCGATTGCCGGGGAGCTGTTTTTT. V usage is TRBV6-6 and J usage is TRBJ2-2; D ambiguous. Germline-derived CDR1 and CDR2 are MNHNY and SVGAGI (reference sequence). The CDR3 loop spans 13 amino acids. Trimming cost V 0 bases and J 6 bases, with 5 bases left between them.

V and J are TRBV7-9 and TRBJ2-1; TRBD1 aligns across 8 bases. Losses at the gene ends were 6 bases for V and 0 bases for J; bases not matched to a gene: 4. Per the germline V gene, CDR1 is SEHNR and CDR2 is FQNEAQ (reference sequence). The CDR3 contains 15 residues. The CDR3 nucleotides are TGTGCCAGCAGGCGACAGGGGAGCTCCTACAATGAGCAGTTCTTC. The encoded protein is CASRRQGSSYNEQFF.

The table lists this clone with a count of one. The chain uses TRBV4-1 and TRBJ2-1; 10 bases agree with TRBD1. The germline CDR1 and CDR2 sequences are MGHRA and YSYEKL. After removal of 1 base from V and 1 base from J, the junction contained 4 bases not matched to a gene. The CDR3 loop spans 17 amino acids. DNA of the CDR3: TGCGCCAGCAGCCAAGGCCGGGACAGGGGTTCCTACAATGAGCAGTTCTTC. Protein sequence: CASSQGRDRGSYNEQFF.

This clone has just one count. This rearrangement joins TRBV28 to TRBJ1-1; D may be TRBD1 (5 bases). Germline CDR1 is MDHEN and CDR2 is SYDVKM. CDR3 length: 14 amino acids. V was clipped by 6 bases and J by 7 bases, with 18 bases between them. CDR3 residues: CASSWFREGSEAFF. The CDR3 DNA reads as TGTGCCAGCAGCTGGTTCAGGGAAGGGAGTGAAGCTTTCTTT. The complete variable domain, with remaining parts taken from reference TRBV28 and TRBJ1-1, reads DVKVTQSSRYLVKRTGEKVFLECVQDMDHENMFWYRQDPGLGLRLIYFSYDVKMKEKGDIPEGYSVSREKKERFSLILESASTNQTSMYLCASSWFREGSEAFFGQGTRLTVV.

The chain links TRBV30 to TRBJ2-2; 12 bases align to TRBD2. Trimming cost V 5 bases and J 8 bases; bases outside gene matches: 6. CDR1 is GTSNPN and CDR2 is SVGIG in the germline V gene (reference sequence). This CDR3 has 14 residues. The chain's CDR3 is CAWATSGRGGELFF. The CDR3 DNA sequence: TGTGCCTGGGCGACTAGCGGGAGAGGAGGGGAGCTGTTTTTT.

This clone showed up just a few times. The rearrangement joins TRBV10-3 to TRBJ2-3; D not certain. The CDR3 length is 12 residues. V was clipped by 10 bases and J by 0 bases, with 8 bases between them. CDR1 ENHRY and CDR2 SYGVKD come from the germline V gene. The CDR3 bases are TGTGCCACCAAGGACAGCACAGATACGCAGTATTTT. It yields the protein CATKDSTDTQYF.

This clone rates as medium-sized. The chain has TRBV28 and TRBJ2-7; the match to TRBD1 covers 7 bases. J lost 6 bases, V lost 4 bases, and 3 bases had no gene match. Per germline, CDR1 MDHEN and CDR2 SYDVKM. The CDR3 is made up of 12 amino acids. The CDR3 reads CASSSTGAEQYF. The CDR3 DNA sequence: TGTGCCAGCAGTTCCACAGGGGCCGAGCAGTACTTC.

The genes are TRBV28 and TRBJ1-6; TRBD1 aligns across 11 bases. Unmatched junction bases numbered 1, after V lost 5 bases and J lost 7 bases. CDR3 length equals 14 residues. From germline, CDR1 is MDHEN and CDR2 SYDVKM. CDR3 sequence (DNA): TGTGCCAGCAGTCGGACAGGGGGCAATTCACCCCTCCACTTT. Amino acids: CASSRTGGNSPLHF.

The rearrangement uses TRBV7-8 and TRBJ2-3, with TRBD1 identical over 9 bases. The CDR3 is 16 amino acids. V gave up 4 bases and J gave up 4 bases; unmatched junction bases: 9. CDR1 is SGHVS and CDR2 is FQNEAQ in the germline V gene. In nucleotides, the CDR3 is TGTGCCAGCAGCTCACAGGGGGCACTGGAGGCAGATACGCAGTATTTT. Translated, it gives CASSSQGALEADTQYF.